This T cell receptor beta chain was recorded in a study of regulatory T cells in long-lasting Graves disease. This clonotype has ten or more counts. The time point is: newly diagnosed GD, antithyroid drugs for less than 3 months. RNA extracted from PBMCs served as the sequencing template. By American Thyroid Association guidelines, Graves' disease was diagnosed in the cohort. With iRepertoire HTBI primers and Arm-PCR of CDR3 regions, TCR beta libraries were built. Authors' data handling: In the combined samples, 62 TRBV and 14 to 15 TRBJ segments were identified. TCRdb used MiXCR to reprocess the multiplex PCR reads, holding one entry per CDR3 protein. For this entry, the V and J calls and clone size follow TCRdb and not the study's own pipeline. The sample yields some 370,000 distinct CDR3 sequences, roughly 10% seen once. The germline V gene encodes CDR1 SGHTA and CDR2 FQGNSA. Trimming removed 5 bases from V and 9 bases from J; junction bases left unmatched: 6. The CDR3 sequence is 14 residues long.

The data were also submitted as part of a second study, on T cells in Graves' hyperthyroidism and ophthalmopathy. As that study records: First-round RT-PCR targeting the TCR CDR3 was performed with the HTBI primer set.

The chain combines TRBV7-2 with TRBJ2-1, with 11 bases lining up with TRBD1. The sequence was obtained from a woman under 30 with Graves disease. This specimen was peripheral blood mononuclear cells (PBMCs), taken at new diagnosis, from a patient treated with antithyroid drugs. CDR3 loop: CASSGRTGGLEQFF. CDR3 in DNA: TGTGCCAGCAGCGGTCGGACAGGGGGCCTTGAGCAGTTCTTC.